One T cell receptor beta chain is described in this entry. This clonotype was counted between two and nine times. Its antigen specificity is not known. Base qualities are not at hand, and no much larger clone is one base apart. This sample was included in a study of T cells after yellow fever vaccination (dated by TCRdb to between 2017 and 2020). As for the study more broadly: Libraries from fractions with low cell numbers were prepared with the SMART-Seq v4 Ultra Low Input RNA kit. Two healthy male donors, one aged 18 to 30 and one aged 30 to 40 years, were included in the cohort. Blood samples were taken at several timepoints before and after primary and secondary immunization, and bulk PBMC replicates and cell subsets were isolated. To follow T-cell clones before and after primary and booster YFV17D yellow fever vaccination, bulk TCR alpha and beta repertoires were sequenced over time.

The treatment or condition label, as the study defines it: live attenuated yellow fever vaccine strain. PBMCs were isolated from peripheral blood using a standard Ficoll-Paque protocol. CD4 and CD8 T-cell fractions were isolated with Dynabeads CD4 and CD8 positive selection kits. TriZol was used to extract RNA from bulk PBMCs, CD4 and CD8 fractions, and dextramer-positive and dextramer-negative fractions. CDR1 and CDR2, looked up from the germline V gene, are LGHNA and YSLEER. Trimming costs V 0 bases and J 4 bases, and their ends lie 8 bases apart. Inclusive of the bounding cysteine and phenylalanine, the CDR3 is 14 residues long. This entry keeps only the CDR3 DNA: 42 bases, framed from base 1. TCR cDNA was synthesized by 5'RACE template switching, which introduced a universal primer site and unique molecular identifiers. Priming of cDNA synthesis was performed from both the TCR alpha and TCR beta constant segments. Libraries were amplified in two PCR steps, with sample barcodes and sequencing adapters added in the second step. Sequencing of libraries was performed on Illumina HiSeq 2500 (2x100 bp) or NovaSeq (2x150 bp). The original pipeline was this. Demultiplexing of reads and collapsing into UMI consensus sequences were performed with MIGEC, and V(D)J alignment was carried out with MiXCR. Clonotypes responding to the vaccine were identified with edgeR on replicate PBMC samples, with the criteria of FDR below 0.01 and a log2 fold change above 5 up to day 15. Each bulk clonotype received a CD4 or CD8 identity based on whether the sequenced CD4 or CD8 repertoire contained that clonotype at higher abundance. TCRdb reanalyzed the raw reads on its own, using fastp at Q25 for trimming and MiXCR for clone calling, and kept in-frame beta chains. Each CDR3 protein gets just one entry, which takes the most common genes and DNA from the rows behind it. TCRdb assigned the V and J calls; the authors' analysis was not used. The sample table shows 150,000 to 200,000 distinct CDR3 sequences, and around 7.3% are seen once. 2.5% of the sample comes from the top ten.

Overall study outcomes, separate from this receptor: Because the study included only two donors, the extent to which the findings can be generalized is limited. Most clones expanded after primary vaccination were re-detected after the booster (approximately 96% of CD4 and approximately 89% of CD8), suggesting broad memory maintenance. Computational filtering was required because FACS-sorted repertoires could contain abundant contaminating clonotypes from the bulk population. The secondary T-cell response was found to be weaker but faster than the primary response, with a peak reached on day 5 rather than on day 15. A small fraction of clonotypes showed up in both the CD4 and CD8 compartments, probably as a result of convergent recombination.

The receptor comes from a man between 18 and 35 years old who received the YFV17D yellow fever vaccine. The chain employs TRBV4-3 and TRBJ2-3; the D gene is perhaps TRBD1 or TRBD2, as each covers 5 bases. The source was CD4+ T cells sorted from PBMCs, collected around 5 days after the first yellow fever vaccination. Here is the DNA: TGCGCCAGCAGCCAAGACGGGGCCCCAGATACGCAGTATTTT. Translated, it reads CASSQDGAPDTQYF.